This entry features one T cell receptor (beta chain) sequence. No antigen is known for it. Profiling relied on immunoSEQ multiplex PCR, and the TCRdb table lists in-frame clones only, not all of them. Here the sample spans some 14,000 clones, roughly 84% being singletons. The entry originates in a study of EBV T-cell therapy then PD-1 blockade in nasopharyngeal carcinoma. Treatment described: AdE1-LMPpoly-expanded autologous EBV-specific T-cell therapy followed by anti-PD-1 nivolumab. This CDR3 spans 13 amino acids. The V gene lost 5 bases and the J gene lost 4 bases, with 9 bases spanning the gap. The gene calls are TRBV12-3 or TRBV12-4 and TRBJ2-1; the D call may be TRBD1 or TRBD2 (5 bases each). This receptor was identified in a man aged 35 to 55 with nasopharyngeal carcinoma. The specimen comprised CD8+ T cells from blood, sampled at roughly day 97 from a patient whose treatment included autologous EBV-specific T cells and nivolumab. CDR3 DNA: TGTGCCAGCAGTAGGGACCCGTACAATGAGCAGTTCTTC. Translated: CASSRDPYNEQFF.